These T cell receptor beta chains were read from a single sample in a study of cytomegalovirus exposure and HLA in healthy donors. Measured with immunoSEQ multiplex PCR; TCRdb has only the in-frame clones, and not every one. This table has roughly 100,000 clones, roughly 78% appearing once. The sample was PBMCs. The receptors come from a woman in her thirties or forties in good health and CMV-seronegative. The conserved cysteine and the conserved F or W are not part of the CDR3 here.

J	V	CDR3
TRBJ1-6	TRBV7-2	ASSLGQEISPLH
TRBJ2-3	TRBV5-1	ASRLAGGVTDTQY
TRBJ2-3	TRBV7-6	ASSPRVDSLQY
TRBJ2-3	TRBV9	ASSVDNPGGTDTQY
TRBJ1-1	TRBV28	ASSLTGTGDWGNTEAF
TRBJ1-4	TRBV18	ASSPRTGPEKLF
TRBJ2-6	TRBV7-9	ASSLRAKGFEGANVLT
NA	TRBV27	ASGLSGGYEQY
TRBJ2-2	TRBV5-6	ASSLVRRPATGELF
TRBJ2-3	TRBV28	ASSLTGVTDTQY
TRBJ2-7	TRBV7-2	ASSFGGSYEQY
TRBJ2-7	TRBV2	ASSEGYGGSAYEQY
TRBJ1-4	TRBV30	AWSVMGAGEKLF
TRBJ1-1	TRBV5-4	ASSFSGQGVTEAF
TRBJ2-3	TRBV6-5	ASSYSGGRGADTQY
TRBJ2-3	TRBV28	ASSLMAGLDTQY
TRBJ2-1	TRBV28	ASSSPGEGTSYNEQF
TRBJ2-1	TRBV7-2	ASNGQGPGYEQF
TRBJ2-1	TRBV5-4	ASSLNYGRGDNEQF
TRBJ1-5	TRBV6-1	ASSDPGQGSQPQH
TRBJ2-5	TRBV25-1	ASSGPRSLETQY
TRBJ2-4	TRBV4-1	ASSQWTSARIQY
TRBJ1-3	TRBV6-6	ASSQLSRATGNTIY
TRBJ1-1	TRBV19	ASSSSPMAYTEAF
TRBJ2-6	TRBV5-4	ASSLSWGANVLT
TRBJ1-3	TRBV5-6	ASSLGSGRNTIY
TRBJ1-5	TRBV2	ASTEDGRGNQPQH
TRBJ1-5	TRBV5-8	ASSLGGGQPQH
TRBJ2-5	TRBV5-1	ASSSLAEQETQY
TRBJ2-3	TRBV27	ASSLLAVSTDTQY
TRBJ1-1	TRBV5-8	ASSPTGPTEAF
TRBJ2-7	TRBV15	ASSRQGDSYEQY
TRBJ2-2	TRBV19	ASSPGTGGWNTGELF